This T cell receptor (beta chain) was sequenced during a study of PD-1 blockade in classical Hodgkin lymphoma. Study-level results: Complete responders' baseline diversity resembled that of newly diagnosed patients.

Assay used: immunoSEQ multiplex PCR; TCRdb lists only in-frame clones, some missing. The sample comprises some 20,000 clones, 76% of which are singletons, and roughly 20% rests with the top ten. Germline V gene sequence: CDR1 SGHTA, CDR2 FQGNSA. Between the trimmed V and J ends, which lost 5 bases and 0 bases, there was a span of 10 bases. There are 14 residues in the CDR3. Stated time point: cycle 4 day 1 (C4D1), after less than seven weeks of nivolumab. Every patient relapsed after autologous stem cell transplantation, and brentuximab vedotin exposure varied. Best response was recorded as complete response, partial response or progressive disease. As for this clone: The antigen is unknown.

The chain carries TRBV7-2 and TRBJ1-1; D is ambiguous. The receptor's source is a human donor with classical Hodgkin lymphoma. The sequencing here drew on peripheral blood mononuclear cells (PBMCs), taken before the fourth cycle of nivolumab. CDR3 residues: CASSPAGLNTEAFF. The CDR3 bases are TGTGCCAGCAGCCCGGCGGGTTTGAACACTGAAGCTTTCTTT.